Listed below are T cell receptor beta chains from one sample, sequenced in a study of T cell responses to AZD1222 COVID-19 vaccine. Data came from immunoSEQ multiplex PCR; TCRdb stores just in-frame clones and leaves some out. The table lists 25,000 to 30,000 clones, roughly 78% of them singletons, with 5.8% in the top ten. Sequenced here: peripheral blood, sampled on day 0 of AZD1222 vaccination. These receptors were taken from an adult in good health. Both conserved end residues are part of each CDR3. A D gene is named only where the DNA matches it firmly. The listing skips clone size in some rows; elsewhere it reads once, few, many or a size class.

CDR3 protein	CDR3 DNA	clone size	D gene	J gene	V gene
CASSSTGARRIETQYF	TGCGCCAGCAGCTCAACAGGGGCTAGAAGGATAGAGACCCAGTACTTC	-	TRBD1	TRBJ2-5	TRBV4-1
CASSRRLDPFF	TGTGCCAGCAGCCGGCGACTAGATCCGTTCTTC	-	-	TRBJ2-1	TRBV28
CSAIDLSWGEKLFF	TGCAGTGCTATTGACCTCTCCTGGGGTGAAAAACTGTTTTTT	-	-	TRBJ1-4	TRBV20-1
CASSPSGGYQNSYNEQFF	TGTGCCAGCAGCCCTAGCGGGGGGTATCAAAACTCCTACAATGAGCAGTTCTTC	once	TRBD2	TRBJ2-1	TRBV3-1/TRBV3-2
CASSWGSTSSTDTQYF	TGCGCCAGCAGCTGGGGTTCGACATCTAGCACAGATACGCAGTATTTT	-	-	TRBJ2-3	TRBV5-1
CASSAGLRNTIYF	TGTGCCAGCTCCGCAGGATTACGAAACACCATATATTTT	-	-	TRBJ1-3	TRBV18
CASSWTGSGANVLTF	TGTGCCAGCAGCTGGACGGGCTCTGGGGCCAACGTCCTGACTTTC	-	-	TRBJ2-6	TRBV7-2
CASSKQGASTDTQYF	TGTGCCAGCAGCAAACAGGGGGCGAGCACAGATACGCAGTATTTT	-	TRBD1	TRBJ2-3	TRBV2
CASSFGGYTEAFF	TGCGCCAGCAGCTTTGGAGGTTACACTGAAGCTTTCTTT	-	-	TRBJ1-1	TRBV5-1
CASSPWGQPAEEKLFF	TGTGCCAGCAGTCCATGGGGACAGCCCGCGGAGGAAAAACTGTTTTTT	-	TRBD1	TRBJ1-4	TRBV27
CSVGNLRSYEQYF	TGCAGCGTGGGGAATTTACGGTCCTACGAGCAGTACTTC	-	-	TRBJ2-7	TRBV29-1
CASSLLAGGGYTF	TGTGCCAGCAGCTTGTTGGCAGGGGGCGGCTACACCTTC	-	TRBD1	TRBJ1-2	TRBV5-4
CASTPVGSVGGELFF	TGTGCCAGTACCCCAGTTGGTAGCGTCGGCGGGGAGCTGTTTTTT	few	-	TRBJ2-2	TRBV19
CASSLTGAENEKLFF	TGTGCCAGCAGCTTGACCGGGGCCGAAAATGAAAAACTGTTTTTT	-	-	TRBJ1-4	TRBV7-9
CASSLGLSGANVLTF	TGTGCCAGCAGCTTGGGGCTCTCTGGGGCCAACGTCCTGACTTTC	-	-	TRBJ2-6	TRBV5-6
CASSPGGDTQYF	TGTGCCAGCAGCCCGGGGGGAGATACGCAGTATTTT	-	TRBD2	TRBJ2-3	TRBV5-6
CASGRQDAYGYTF	TGTGCCAGCGGAAGACAGGATGCCTATGGCTACACCTTC	-	-	TRBJ1-2	TRBV7-9
CASSPTGTSTDTQYF	TGTGCCAGCAGCCCGACCGGGACCAGCACAGATACGCAGTATTTT	-	-	TRBJ2-3	TRBV3-1/TRBV3-2
CASSQDLGYYEQYF	TGTGCCAGCAGCCAAGATTTAGGGTACTACGAGCAGTACTTC	-	-	TRBJ2-7	TRBV3-1/TRBV3-2
CASSTTRDRVGSPLHF	TGCGCCAGCAGCACCACCCGGGACAGGGTGGGGTCACCCCTCCACTTT	-	TRBD1	TRBJ1-6	TRBV5-1
CASRTDGVMTNYGYTF	TGTGCCAGCCGGACCGACGGGGTAATGACTAACTATGGCTACACCTTC	few	-	TRBJ1-2	TRBV28
CASSLAGQEVEKLFF	TGCGCCAGCAGCCTCGCGGGCCAGGAGGTAGAAAAACTGTTTTTT	-	-	TRBJ1-4	TRBV5-1
CSVEQGEGQPQHF	TGCAGCGTTGAACAGGGGGAGGGTCAGCCCCAGCATTTT	-	TRBD1	TRBJ1-5	TRBV29-1
CASSQGGGYTF	TGTGCCAGCAGCCAAGGGGGTGGCTACACCTTC	-	-	TRBJ1-2	TRBV14
CASSAQETQYF	TGTGCCAGCAGCGCCCAAGAGACCCAGTACTTC	once	-	TRBJ2-5	TRBV7-2
CASSQEGNSGSNNEQFF	TGTGCCAGCAGCCAAGAAGGTAATAGCGGGTCCAACAATGAGCAGTTCTTC	-	TRBD2	TRBJ2-1	TRBV3-1/TRBV3-2
CASSLHPGSRKTEAFF	TGTGCCAGCAGTTTACACCCAGGGTCGAGGAAGACTGAAGCTTTCTTT	-	-	TRBJ1-1	TRBV28
CASRPVVNTEAFF	TGCGCCAGCAGGCCCGTCGTAAACACTGAAGCTTTCTTT	-	-	TRBJ1-1	TRBV5-1
CASSFGDSTSQYF	TGTGCCAGCAGTTTTGGGGACAGTACTTCCCAGTACTTC	-	TRBD1	TRBJ2-5	TRBV12-3/TRBV12-4
CASSPGGPANEQFF	TGCGCCAGCAGCCCGGGGGGACCGGCCAATGAGCAGTTCTTC	-	TRBD2	TRBJ2-1	TRBV5-1
CASSFSTGVNTGELFF	TGTGCCAGCAGTTTTTCGACAGGGGTGAACACCGGGGAGCTGTTTTTT	-	TRBD1	TRBJ2-2	TRBV6-5
CASSPAGTYQETQYF	TGTGCCAGCTCACCCGCGGGGACTTACCAAGAGACCCAGTACTTC	-	-	TRBJ2-5	TRBV18
CASSPGLAESTDTQYF	TGTGCCAGCAGCCCCGGACTAGCGGAGAGCACAGATACGCAGTATTTT	-	TRBD2	TRBJ2-3	TRBV7-9
CASSPRTADIQYF	TGCGCCAGCAGCCCGAGAACAGCGGACATTCAGTACTTC	-	-	TRBJ2-4	TRBV4-3
CSASSPGDTQYF	TGCAGTGCTAGTTCCCCCGGCGATACGCAGTATTTT	-	-	TRBJ2-3	TRBV20-1
CASSEGQPATNEKLFF	TGTGCCAGCTCTGAAGGACAGCCCGCAACTAATGAAAAACTGTTTTTT	-	-	TRBJ1-4	TRBV18
CASSQNRDGGYTF	TGTGCCAGCAGTCAAAACAGGGACGGTGGCTACACCTTC	once	-	TRBJ1-2	TRBV12-3/TRBV12-4
CASSPQARGPLGSPLHF	TGTGCCAGCTCACCGCAAGCCCGGGGGCCCCTGGGCTCACCCCTCCACTTT	-	-	TRBJ1-6	TRBV18
CASSLAGRKGTDTQYF	TGCGCCAGCAGTCTGGCGGGGCGAAAGGGCACAGATACGCAGTATTTT	-	-	TRBJ2-3	TRBV5-1
CATSDNPGQGAQHF	TGTGCCACCAGTGATAACCCGGGACAAGGGGCCCAGCATTTT	-	-	TRBJ1-5	TRBV24-1
CASSPPGNEQYF	TGTGCCAGCAGTCCCCCGGGGAACGAGCAGTACTTC	-	-	TRBJ2-7	TRBV6-6
CASGRWAGGREKLFF	TGTGCCAGCGGGAGGTGGGCAGGGGGGCGTGAAAAACTGTTTTTT	-	TRBD1	TRBJ1-4	TRBV6-5
CASKFPSGNTIYF	TGTGCCAGTAAGTTCCCCTCTGGAAACACCATATATTTT	-	-	TRBJ1-3	TRBV19
CASRATGNLNYGYTF	TGTGCCAGCAGGGCGACAGGGAATCTTAACTATGGCTACACCTTC	-	TRBD1	TRBJ1-2	TRBV7-8
CSAPQRGISSYNEQFF	TGCAGCGCTCCACAGAGGGGGATTAGCTCCTACAATGAGCAGTTCTTC	-	-	TRBJ2-1	TRBV29-1
CASGLGQGVAFF	TGTGCTAGTGGTTTGGGCCAGGGGGTGGCTTTCTTT	few	TRBD1	TRBJ1-1	TRBV12-5
CASSPPGLAMENTQYF	TGTGCCAGCAGCCCCCCGGGACTAGCAATGGAGAATACGCAGTATTTT	-	TRBD2	TRBJ2-3	TRBV7-9
CASSLGVAETQYF	TGTGCTAGCAGCTTAGGGGTCGCAGAGACCCAGTACTTC	-	-	TRBJ2-5	TRBV7-7
CASSEAGGDTEAFF	TGTGCCAGCAGTGAGGCAGGGGGGGACACTGAAGCTTTCTTT	once	TRBD1	TRBJ1-1	TRBV6-1
CASSKGLADYNEQFF	TGTGCCAGTAGTAAGGGACTAGCGGACTACAATGAGCAGTTCTTC	few	TRBD2	TRBJ2-1	TRBV19
CASRAGTTTEAFF	TGTGCCAGCAGAGCAGGGACGACCACTGAAGCTTTCTTT	-	-	TRBJ1-1	TRBV7-2
CASSQDLAGGTDTQYF	TGTGCCAGCAGCCAAGATCTAGCGGGGGGCACAGATACGCAGTATTTT	-	TRBD2	TRBJ2-3	TRBV4-2